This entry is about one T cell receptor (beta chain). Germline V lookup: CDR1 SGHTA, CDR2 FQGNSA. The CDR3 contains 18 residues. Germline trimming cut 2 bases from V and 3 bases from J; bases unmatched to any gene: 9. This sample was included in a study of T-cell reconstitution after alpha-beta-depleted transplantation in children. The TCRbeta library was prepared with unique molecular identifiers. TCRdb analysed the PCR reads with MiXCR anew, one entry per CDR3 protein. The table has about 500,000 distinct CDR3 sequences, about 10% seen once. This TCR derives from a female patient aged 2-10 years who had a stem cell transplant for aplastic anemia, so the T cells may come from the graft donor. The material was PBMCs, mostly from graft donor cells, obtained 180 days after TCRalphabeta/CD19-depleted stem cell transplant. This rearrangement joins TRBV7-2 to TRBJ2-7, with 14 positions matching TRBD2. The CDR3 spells CASSLSETSGRVSYEQYF. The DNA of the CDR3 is TGTGCCAGCAGCTTATCGGAGACTAGCGGGAGGGTTAGCTACGAGCAGTACTTC.